The 20 T cell receptor beta chains given below trace back to one sample, sequenced in a study of blood T cells in healthy people across ages. Together with a sample-barcoded 5' primer, a J-beta primer mix was included in a second PCR lasting roughly 6 to 12 cycles. One entry per CDR3 protein results from TCRdb running MiXCR on the 5' RACE reads. This sample yields roughly 800,000 distinct CDR3 sequences, of which about three fifths are seen a single time; about 20% belongs to the top ten. Sequencing was performed on blood. The receptors were sampled from a man in his thirties or forties in good health.

The chain couples TRBV7-9 to TRBJ2-7, with 9 positions matching TRBD2. V dropped 4 bases and J dropped 4; count of bases not matched to a gene: 17. Germline V gives CDR1 SEHNR, CDR2 FQNEAQ (reference sequence). The CDR3 sequence is 18 residues long. CDR3 loop: CASSSSSWGREGSYEQYF. The CDR3, as DNA: TGTGCCAGCAGCTCGTCGAGCTGGGGGCGGGAGGGATCGTACGAGCAGTACTTC. Combining the CDR3 with reference TRBV7-9 and TRBJ2-7 gives the whole variable domain DTGVSQNPRHKITKRGQNVTFRCDPISEHNRLYWYRQTLGQGPEFLTYFQNEAQLEKSRLLSDRFSAERPKGSFSTLEIQRTEQGDSAMYLCASSSSSWGREGSYEQYFGPGTRLTVT.

This clonotype was picked up a small number of times. The chain is built from TRBV12-3 or TRBV12-4 and TRBJ1-5, with D unclear. This CDR3 is 14 amino acids long. Trimming removed 8 bases from V and 3 bases from J, with 14 bases in between. In DNA, the CDR3 is TGTGCCAGCGGGAACTCCGAGCCCAATCAGCCCCAGCATTTT. As protein: CASGNSEPNQPQHF.

This clonotype was observed a single time. This chain uses TRBV5-1 with TRBJ2-3; D is ambiguous. The CDR3 sequence is 15 residues long. The V end was cut by 5 bases, the J end by 0 bases, with 13 bases between. CDR1 and CDR2 (germline): SGHRS, YFSETQ. The chain's CDR3 is CASSVAAISTDTQYF. The CDR3 DNA follows: TGCGCCAGCAGTGTGGCAGCCATTAGCACAGATACGCAGTATTTT.

The genes are TRBV7-9 and TRBJ2-3; D may correspond to TRBD1 or TRBD2 (5 bases each). This CDR3 region has 15 residues. V was trimmed by 1 base and J by 6 bases, leaving 14 bases between them. From germline, CDR1 is SEHNR and CDR2 FQNEAQ (reference sequence). CDR3: CASSLGGAGLDTQYF. The CDR3 DNA is TGTGCCAGCAGCTTAGGGGGCGCGGGCCTCGATACGCAGTATTTT.

This clonotype was seen just once. J is TRBJ1-1 and V is TRBV12-3 or TRBV12-4; D gene unclear. This CDR3 is 13 amino acids long. The V gene lost 6 bases and the J gene lost 8 bases, with 16 bases spanning the gap. In nucleotides, the CDR3 is TGTGCCAGCAGATCTACAGCCTTGGAGGAAGCTTTCTTT. Protein sequence: CASRSTALEEAFF.

The chain recombines TRBV4-3 with TRBJ2-7; 8 positions agree with TRBD2. CDR3 length: 15 amino acids. Germline values: CDR1 LGHNA, CDR2 YSLEER. J was trimmed by 3 bases and V by 1 base; bases with no gene match: 5. Written as DNA, the CDR3 is TGCGCCAGCAGCCAAGTTAGGGGACTAGTCTACGAGCAGTACTTC. Encoded protein: CASSQVRGLVYEQYF.

This clonotype was counted only a few times. V usage is TRBV20-1 and J usage is TRBJ2-5; no clear D gene. The end of the DNA aligns better with TRBJ2-7, so the J call may be wrong. Germline V gene lookup returns CDR1 DFQATT and CDR2 SNEGSKA (reference sequence). The CDR3 extends over 17 amino acids. The chain's CDR3 is CSAGPQRRTNPSNEQYF. DNA for the CDR3: TGCAGTGCCGGGCCTCAGAGGCGAACAAACCCGTCTAACGAGCAGTACTTC.

This chain joins TRBV10-3 and TRBJ2-7, with 14 bases identical to TRBD2. CDR3 length: 16 amino acids. V shed 6 bases, J shed 1 base, and the junction held 5 bases outside the gene matches. Germline CDR1 reads ENHRY; CDR2 reads SYGVKD. CDR3 in DNA: TGTGCCATCAGAGGACTAGCGGGAGGTGGTTCCTACGAGCAGTACTTC. It codes for CAIRGLAGGGSYEQYF.

The chain carries TRBV11-1 and TRBJ1-1; no firm D call. Germline V gene lookup returns CDR1 SGHAT and CDR2 FQDESV (reference sequence). V gave up 5 bases and J gave up 10 bases, with 14 bases separating them. The CDR3 consists of 12 residues. The CDR3 protein is CASSPVIGRAFF. DNA of the CDR3: TGTGCCAGCAGCCCCGTTATCGGGAGAGCTTTCTTT. Full variable domain (rest looked up from reference TRBV11-1 and TRBJ1-1): EAEVAQSPRYKITEKSQAVAFWCDPISGHATLYWYRQILGQGPELLVQFQDESVVDDSQLPKDRFSAERLKGVDSTLKIQPAELGDSAMYLCASSPVIGRAFFGQGTRLTVV.

This clonotype was observed a few times. The gene calls are TRBV5-1 and TRBJ2-1; 14 nucleotides agree with TRBD2. Germline trimming cut 0 bases from V and 7 bases from J; bases unmatched to any gene: 3. The CDR3 covers 16 residues. The germline V gene encodes CDR1 SGHRS and CDR2 YFSETQ. The CDR3 coding sequence is TGCGCCAGCAGCTTGGGTTGGACTAGCGGGAGGAATGAGCAGTTCTTC. Amino acid sequence: CASSLGWTSGRNEQFF.

This clonotype has at least ten counts. The chain recombines TRBV4-3 with TRBJ2-3, with 8 bases that match TRBD2. Germline trimming cut 6 bases from V and 3 bases from J; bases unmatched to any gene: 8. The CDR3 spans 15 residues. Germline V gives CDR1 LGHNA, CDR2 YSLEER. CDR3 sequence reads: CASSRSGSMTDTQYF. The DNA for the CDR3 is TGCGCCAGCAGTCGAAGCGGGAGCATGACAGATACGCAGTATTTT.

This clonotype was observed a handful of times. The chain couples TRBV29-1 to TRBJ2-4; D gene unclear. The end of the DNA is better explained by TRBJ2-7, so the J call may be wrong. The length of the CDR3 is 11 residues. The germline V gene has CDR1 SQVTM and CDR2 ANQGSEA. CDR3: CSANLEYEQYF. The CDR3 nucleotides read TGCAGCGCAAACCTGGAGTACGAGCAGTACTTC.

The chain links TRBV7-2 to TRBJ2-2; the D is unclear. The CDR3 length is 13 residues. Looked up from germline, CDR1 is SGHTA and CDR2 is FQGNSA. The V gene lost 0 bases and the J gene lost 6 bases, with 5 bases spanning the gap. The CDR3 region has the DNA TGTGCCAGCAGCTTAGCAGTCCCCGGGGAGCTGTTTTTT. Its translation is CASSLAVPGELFF.

The J gene is TRBJ2-3, the V gene TRBV20-1; maybe TRBD2 (5 bases). The CDR3 is 14 residues long. Germline values: CDR1 DFQATT, CDR2 SNEGSKA (reference sequence). V lost 6 bases and J lost 5, with 18 bases in between. The CDR3 DNA follows: TGCAGTGCCCAGATAGGATACGGGGTAGATACGCAGTATTTT. It specifies CSAQIGYGVDTQYF.

The chain combines TRBV11-2 with TRBJ2-4, with 7 bases lining up with TRBD1. The CDR3 is 14 residues long. The V gene's germline CDR1 is SGHAT and CDR2 FQNNGV. The V segment lost 3 bases and the J segment 6 bases; nucleotides outside the gene matches: 5. The CDR3 protein is CASSFPTGRNIQYF. In DNA, the CDR3 is TGTGCCAGCAGCTTCCCGACAGGGCGAAACATTCAGTACTTC.

The V call is TRBV29-1, the J call TRBJ2-7, with TRBD1 identical over 7 bases. Germline V CDR1 and CDR2: SQVTM, ANQGSEA. This CDR3 region has 15 residues. V shed 4 bases and J 7 bases; nucleotides not matched to a gene: 16. The CDR3 DNA is TGCAGCGTTGTATTGACAGGGAGCTCCTACGATGAGCAGTACTTC. Amino acid sequence: CSVVLTGSSYDEQYF.

The rearrangement links TRBV7-2 to TRBJ1-2, with D perhaps matching TRBD1 (6 bases). Germline loops: CDR1 SGHTA, CDR2 FQGNSA. V lost 3 bases and J lost 2, with 10 bases in between. The CDR3 has 14 residues. The CDR3 spells CASSLDRLNYGYTF. The CDR3 DNA is TGTGCCAGCAGCTTGGACAGACTAAACTATGGCTACACCTTC. Complete variable domain (other parts from reference TRBV7-2 and TRBJ1-2): GAGVSQSPSNKVTEKGKDVELRCDPISGHTALYWYRQSLGQGLEFLIYFQGNSAPDKSGLPSDRFSAERTGGSVSTLTIQRTQQEDSAVYLCASSLDRLNYGYTFGSGTRLTVV.

V usage is TRBV20-1 and J usage is TRBJ2-7; TRBD2 matches 13 bases. CDR1 DFQATT and CDR2 SNEGSKA come from the germline V gene (reference sequence). There are 16 residues in the CDR3. J lost 0 bases, V lost 6 bases, and 8 bases had no gene match. CDR3 loop: CSAMTSGGLSSYEQYF. The CDR3 DNA is TGCAGTGCAATGACTAGCGGGGGGCTTAGCTCCTACGAGCAGTACTTC.

The chain couples TRBV12-3 or TRBV12-4 to TRBJ2-1, with D possibly TRBD2 on 6 matching bases. This CDR3 spans 13 amino acids. Trimming left V 1 base short and J 10 bases short, with 11 bases between. CDR3 DNA sequence: TGTGCCAGCAGTTTAGAAGGGCTAGCGGAGCAGTTCTTC. Translating it yields CASSLEGLAEQFF.

This clonotype has just a few counts. This sequence joins TRBV20-1 and TRBJ2-1; 9 nucleotides agree with TRBD2. The length of the CDR3 is 16 residues. Germline V gene lookup returns CDR1 DFQATT and CDR2 SNEGSKA (reference sequence). With 1 base clipped from V and 4 bases from J, the junction kept 8 bases outside the gene matches. CDR3 DNA: TGCAGTGCTAGAGTCCCGACTAGCGGCGATTACAATGAGCAGTTCTTC. Translating gives CSARVPTSGDYNEQFF.